The 9 T cell receptor beta chains below were found in one sample sequenced in a study of blood T cell repertoires in COVID-19. The assay was immunoSEQ multiplex PCR, and TCRdb's table has in-frame clones only and misses some. The data show around 190,000 clones, 86% seen once. The sequenced sample was PBMCs or T cells enriched from blood (not recorded which). The receptors derive from a woman aged 40 to 49 in a cohort exposed to, infected with or recovered from COVID-19 (not recorded which).

This clone was recorded many times. The same CDR3 can be traced to other DNA sequences in this sample. This chain uses TRBV24-1 with TRBJ2-2; 10 bases agree with TRBD1. With V trimmed by 4 bases and J by 3 bases, 4 bases remained unmatched. The V gene's germline CDR1 is KGHDR and CDR2 SFDVKD. This CDR3 is built from 16 residues. The CDR3 DNA sequence: TGTGCCACCAGTGACCCCGGACAGGGGGACACCGGGGAGCTGTTTTTT. Residues: CATSDPGQGDTGELFF.

V usage is TRBV2 and J usage is TRBJ2-5; 7 nucleotides line up with TRBD1. Germline loops: CDR1 SNHLY, CDR2 FYNNEI. The CDR3 contains 11 residues. J gave up 9 bases and V 4 bases, and 2 bases lay outside the gene matches. The CDR3 loop is CASSATGAQYF. In nucleotides, the CDR3 is TGTGCCAGCAGTGCTACAGGGGCCCAGTACTTC.

This rearrangement joins TRBV30 to TRBJ2-7; 8 bases agree with TRBD2. V lost 5 bases to trimming and J lost 0 bases; unmatched junction nucleotides: 0. The germline CDR1 and CDR2 sequences are GTSNPN and SVGIG (reference sequence). The CDR3 spans 12 residues. CDR3 bases: TGTGCCTGGGGGACTAGCTCCTACGAGCAGTACTTC. Translated: CAWGTSSYEQYF. Full variable domain (missing parts from reference TRBV30 and TRBJ2-7): SQTIHQWPATLVQPVGSPLSLECTVEGTSNPNLYWYRQAAGRGLQLLFYSVGIGQISSEVPQNLSASRPQDRQFILSSKKLLLSDSGFYLCAWGTSSYEQYFGPGTRLTVT.

The chain combines TRBV6-5 with TRBJ2-2; D is ambiguous. Per germline, CDR1 MNHEY and CDR2 SVGAGI. This CDR3 spans 10 amino acids. V was clipped by 6 bases and J by 7 bases, with 3 bases between them. DNA for the CDR3: TGTGCCAGCAGCGGCGGGGAGCTGTTTTTT. Translation: CASSGGELFF.

This rearrangement joins TRBV5-4 to TRBJ1-6; 7 bases match TRBD1. Germline V gives CDR1 SGHNT, CDR2 YYREEE (reference sequence). The CDR3 has 16 residues. V lost 4 bases to trimming and J lost 7 bases; unmatched junction nucleotides: 11. CDR3 sequence: CASSPMSTGKNSPLHF. The CDR3 region has the DNA TGTGCCAGCAGCCCAATGTCGACAGGGAAAAATTCACCCCTCCACTTT.

This sequence joins TRBV27 and TRBJ2-3; 9 bases fit TRBD1. Germline assignment: CDR1 MNHEY and CDR2 SMNVEV (reference sequence). Losses at the gene ends were 6 bases for V and 6 bases for J; bases not matched to a gene: 13. The CDR3 spans 16 residues. This chain's CDR3 is CASSRSGTGTRDTQYF. DNA for the CDR3: TGTGCCAGCAGCCGATCGGGGACAGGGACACGCGATACGCAGTATTTT.

On this clone: The same CDR3 arises from other DNA sequences in this sample as well. J is TRBJ1-1 and V is TRBV27, with D possibly being TRBD1 (5 bases). Trimming took off 6 bases at V and 4 bases at J, with 9 bases between the two ends. Per germline, CDR1 MNHEY and CDR2 SMNVEV (reference sequence). The CDR3 length is 12 residues. The CDR3 DNA is TGTGCCAGCAGCCGGGGGGGCACTGAAGCTTTCTTT. As protein: CASSRGGTEAFF.

The chain links TRBV7-8 to TRBJ2-7; weak D call: TRBD2 (5 bases). This CDR3 is built from 15 residues. Germline assignment: CDR1 SGHVS and CDR2 FQNEAQ. V lost 1 base and J 10 bases, leaving 20 bases between the germline ends. As DNA, the CDR3 is TGTGCCAGCAGCTTAGTAGCGTCCACTAGGAGGAAACAGTACTTC. Residues: CASSLVASTRRKQYF.

V and J are TRBV11-2 and TRBJ2-7, with 9 bases that match TRBD2. The trim removed 5 bases at V and 6 bases at J, leaving 8 bases unmatched. The CDR3 covers 14 residues. CDR1 is SGHAT and CDR2 is FQNNGV in the germline V gene. CDR3 amino acids: CASSQTGTSFEQYF. The DNA of the CDR3 is TGTGCCAGCAGCCAAACCGGGACTAGCTTCGAGCAGTACTTC.